One sample yielded the 22 T cell receptor beta chains listed below, sequenced in a study of blood T cells in healthy people across ages. Sample-barcoded 5' priming and a J-beta primer mix drove a second PCR of 7 to 11 cycles. TCRdb processed the 5' RACE reads anew with MiXCR; each CDR3 protein has one entry. This sample has some 700,000 distinct CDR3 sequences, with approximately 21% found just once. Specimen: blood. The receptor set was obtained from a man aged 70-80 years in good health.

This clonotype occurred many times. The chain has TRBV20-1 and TRBJ2-1; the D gene could be TRBD1 or TRBD2 (5 bases each). V lost 2 bases to trimming and J lost 5 bases, with 10 bases between them. CDR3 size: 13 residues. CDR1 and CDR2 (germline): DFQATT, SNEGSKA (reference sequence). The CDR3 reads CSARLGPHNEQFF. DNA of the CDR3: TGCAGTGCTAGACTGGGACCCCACAATGAGCAGTTCTTC.

This clonotype appeared many times. V and J are TRBV7-2 and TRBJ2-5; TRBD2 aligns across 11 bases. The CDR3 has 14 amino acids. Trimming took 5 bases from V and 7 from J; bases not matched to a gene: 6. Per the germline V gene, CDR1 is SGHTA and CDR2 is FQGNSA. The chain's CDR3 is CASSQTSGAVTQYF. CDR3 sequence (DNA): TGTGCCAGCAGCCAGACTAGCGGGGCGGTGACCCAGTACTTC.

DNA for the CDR3: TGTGCCAGCAGTTTACGGGGGGGCTCCCAGGGGGAGCAGTACTTC. This gives the protein CASSLRGGSQGEQYF. The chain links TRBV12-3 or TRBV12-4 to TRBJ2-7; 8 positions agree with TRBD2. The CDR3 runs 15 residues. V gave up 2 bases and J gave up 7 bases; unmatched junction bases: 10.

The gene calls are TRBV6-5 and TRBJ1-1; D remains unclear. CDR3 length: 17 amino acids. The germline V gene has CDR1 MNHEY and CDR2 SVGAGI. V was cut by 0 bases and J by 6 bases, with 20 bases left in between. In DNA form, the CDR3 reads TGTGCCAGCAGTTACTCGAGTGCAGGTTCGGCGTCGGCTGAAGCTTTCTTT. Translating it yields CASSYSSAGSASAEAFF.

The chain combines TRBV7-2 with TRBJ2-1; D is perhaps TRBD1 or TRBD2 (5 bases each). The germline V gene encodes CDR1 SGHTA and CDR2 FQGNSA. V dropped 8 bases and J dropped 0 bases, with 17 bases sitting between them. The CDR3 contains 16 residues. CDR3 DNA sequence: TGTGCCAGCGGGGACCGACAAGGGAGCTCCTACAATGAGCAGTTCTTC. Protein sequence: CASGDRQGSSYNEQFF.

This clonotype has only a few counts. The chain combines TRBV20-1 with TRBJ2-1; D is perhaps TRBD2 (6 bases). Trimming shortened V by 3 bases and J by 4 bases, and 10 bases separated the two germline ends. The CDR3 sequence is 13 residues long. Germline V lookup: CDR1 DFQATT, CDR2 SNEGSKA (reference sequence). For the CDR3, the DNA is TGCAGTGCTAGGGCGGGGATGTACAATGAGCAGTTCTTC. Protein sequence: CSARAGMYNEQFF.

This clonotype was seen a handful of times. The junction and the germline gene differ at one end; a read error may be behind it. The chain recombines TRBV18 with TRBJ2-5; 7 nucleotides agree with TRBD2. Germline V gene lookup returns CDR1 KGHSH and CDR2 LQKENI. This CDR3 is built from 15 residues. CDR3 region: CASSHPTSPQETLYF. For the CDR3, the DNA is TGTGCCAGCTCACACCCGACTAGCCCTCAAGAGACCCTGTACTTC.

This clonotype was seen more than once but under ten times. This sequence joins TRBV7-2 and TRBJ2-1; D may be TRBD1 (5 bases). The V and J ends lost 5 bases and 6 bases respectively, with 8 bases between them. In germline, CDR1 is SGHTA, CDR2 FQGNSA. The CDR3 spans 12 residues. The DNA of the CDR3 is TGTGCCAGCAGCCAAGGGGTCAATGAGCAGTTCTTC. Translating it yields CASSQGVNEQFF.

This clonotype has a handful of counts. The chain joins TRBV4-1 to TRBJ2-1; 9 bases agree with TRBD2. V was clipped by 0 bases and J by 0 bases; unmatched bases: 6. CDR3 length equals 18 residues. Germline-derived CDR1 and CDR2 are MGHRA and YSYEKL. This CDR3 is CASSQEFASGVSYNEQFF. For the CDR3, the DNA is TGCGCCAGCAGCCAAGAATTTGCTAGCGGGGTCTCCTACAATGAGCAGTTCTTC.

This chain links TRBV20-1 with TRBJ1-1; D is ambiguous. Per germline, CDR1 DFQATT and CDR2 SNEGSKA (reference sequence). Trimming cost V 6 bases and J 1 base, with 18 bases left between them. CDR3 length: 15 residues. CDR3 bases: TGCAGTGCGCGAGCAGAGGAGGGCAGGAACACTGAAGCTTTCTTT. It encodes CSARAEEGRNTEAFF.

The rearrangement links TRBV19 to TRBJ2-5; 10 bases map to TRBD2. The end of the DNA is better explained by TRBJ2-1, so the J call may be wrong. Germline lookup yields CDR1 LNHDA and CDR2 SQIVND (reference sequence). This CDR3 is built from 15 residues. CDR3 residues: CASTPRASGSNEQFF. Written as DNA, the CDR3 is TGTGCCAGTACCCCACGGGCTAGCGGGAGTAATGAGCAGTTCTTC.

This clonotype appeared a few times. The rearrangement uses TRBV7-2 and TRBJ1-4; 7 bases align to TRBD1. The CDR3 length is 15 residues. The V segment lost 2 bases and the J segment 8 bases; nucleotides outside the gene matches: 8. Germline V lookup: CDR1 SGHTA, CDR2 FQGNSA. The chain's CDR3 is CASSLNRGRGEKLFF. For the CDR3, the DNA is TGTGCCAGCAGCTTAAATAGGGGGCGAGGGGAAAAACTGTTTTTT. Full variable domain (outside the CDR3, taken from reference TRBV7-2 and TRBJ1-4): GAGVSQSPSNKVTEKGKDVELRCDPISGHTALYWYRQSLGQGLEFLIYFQGNSAPDKSGLPSDRFSAERTGGSVSTLTIQRTQQEDSAVYLCASSLNRGRGEKLFFGSGTQLSVL.

J is TRBJ1-2 and V is TRBV6-5; D unclear. There are 13 residues in the CDR3. CDR1 is MNHEY, CDR2 SVGAGI, per germline. The germline V and J ends were trimmed by 0 bases and 0 bases, with 2 bases remaining between them. In DNA, the CDR3 is TGTGCCAGCAGTTACTCGCCTAACTATGGCTACACCTTC. Its translation is CASSYSPNYGYTF.

This chain connects TRBV11-2 to TRBJ2-1; the match to TRBD2 covers 11 bases. Germline V gene lookup returns CDR1 SGHAT and CDR2 FQNNGV. This CDR3 region has 16 residues. The J segment lost 7 bases and the V segment lost 2 bases, leaving 7 bases of the junction unmatched. The CDR3 DNA reads TGTGCCAGCAGCTTAATGAGGCTAGCGGGGGGAAATGAGCAGTTCTTC. Translating gives CASSLMRLAGGNEQFF.

The rearrangement joins TRBV2 to TRBJ1-5; D might be TRBD1 (6 bases). The CDR3 loop spans 13 amino acids. Looked up from germline, CDR1 is SNHLY and CDR2 is FYNNEI. Trimming took off 4 bases at V and 5 bases at J, with 9 bases between the two ends. The CDR3, as DNA: TGTGCCAGCAGTGCAGGGGTGGATCAGCCCCAGCATTTT. Translating gives CASSAGVDQPQHF.

V is TRBV7-7 and J is TRBJ2-1; D gene ambiguous. Germline V gene data show CDR1 as SSHAT and CDR2 as FNYEAQ (reference sequence). V lost 5 bases to trimming and J lost 8 bases, with 10 bases between them. This CDR3 has 12 amino acids. The chain's CDR3 is CASSESYHEQFF. DNA for the CDR3: TGTGCCAGCAGCGAAAGTTACCATGAGCAGTTCTTC.

Points on this clonotype: The conserved closing phenylalanine or tryptophan is absent in this CDR3, likely reflecting a read error. V is TRBV12-3 or TRBV12-4 and J is TRBJ2-1; no definite D call. The J call is doubtful: the DNA matches TRBJ2-7 better. This CDR3 has 15 residues. The CDR3 region has the DNA TGTGCCAGCAGTCACGGTCCTCCTTATACCTACGAGCAGTACGCC. This codes for CASSHGPPYTYEQYA.

This clonotype has only a few counts. The CDR3 DNA reads as TGTGCCAGCAGCTCCCGTGGGGCGTCCAGTCAGCCCCAGCATTTT. It encodes CASSSRGASSQPQHF. The rearrangement uses TRBV5-8 and TRBJ1-5; the D gene is possibly TRBD1 (5 bases). CDR3 size: 15 residues. Germline CDR1 reads SGHTS; CDR2 reads YDEGEE. Trimming left V 3 bases short and J 6 bases short, with 16 bases between.

The V and J genes are TRBV18 and TRBJ1-1; D unresolved. V was cut by 6 bases and J by 5 bases, with 10 bases left in between. Germline CDR1 is KGHSH and CDR2 is LQKENI. This CDR3 spans 12 amino acids. The CDR3 coding sequence is TGTGCCAGCTCTCCTCAGGTGACTGAAGCTTTCTTT. Translating gives CASSPQVTEAFF.

The chain joins TRBV6-5 to TRBJ2-1; D is undetermined. The DNA matches TRBJ2-7 better at its end, which makes the J call doubtful. CDR1 is MNHEY and CDR2 is SVGAGI in the germline V gene. CDR3 length: 13 amino acids. The CDR3 coding sequence is TGTGCCAGCAGTTACAGGGTAGGCGACGAGCAGTACGTC. Translating gives CASSYRVGDEQYV.

The rearrangement uses TRBV5-6 and TRBJ2-2; perhaps TRBD2 as D (6 bases). V was shortened by 2 bases and J by 2 bases, with 13 bases between the two germline ends. Germline assignment: CDR1 SGHDT and CDR2 YYEEEE. The CDR3 is 16 residues long. CDR3 in amino acids: CASSLLGTPNTGELFF. CDR3 sequence (DNA): TGTGCCAGCAGCTTACTCGGGACTCCTAACACCGGGGAGCTGTTTTTT.

This clonotype was counted a few times. The chain combines TRBV20-1 with TRBJ2-2, with a tentative D call TRBD2 (6 bases). Germline assignment: CDR1 DFQATT and CDR2 SNEGSKA (reference sequence). This CDR3 region has 14 residues. Between the trimmed V and J ends, which lost 3 bases and 4 bases, there was a span of 12 bases. The CDR3: CSARSGGTTGELFF. CDR3 sequence (DNA): TGCAGTGCTAGGTCCGGGGGAACCACCGGGGAGCTGTTTTTT.